The entry below describes one TCR beta chain. Both 60 Vbeta primers and 13 Jbeta primers went into the PCR. The assay was immunoSEQ multiplex PCR, and TCRdb's table has in-frame clones only and misses some. Seen here are some 150,000 clones, approximately 74% observed once, and the top ten hold around 4.7%. This entry is derived from a study of cytomegalovirus exposure and HLA in healthy donors. The CDR3 loop spans 19 amino acids. The sequence was collected from a man in his late teens or twenties in good health and CMV-seropositive. The chain combines TRBV12-2 with TRBJ1-1; no DNA check was done on the table's D call, TRBD1. TRBV12-2 is given as a pseudogene. The sequenced sample was PBMCs. DNA of the CDR3: TGTGCAAGTCGCTTCCCTTCACCGACACAGGGGGCTGAGAGCACTGAAGCTTTCTTT. This translates into CASRFPSPTQGAESTEAFF.